Listed here are 23 T cell receptor beta chains from one sample, sequenced in a study of OX40 agonist ivuxolimab in advanced cancers. Produced via immunoSEQ multiplex PCR; TCRdb's table is partial and in-frame only. The profile shows tens of thousands of clones, roughly four fifths of them singletons. The specimen was CD4+ or CD8+ T cells sorted from blood, collected in a trial of the OX40 agonist ivuxolimab. These receptors were collected from an adult with an advanced solid tumor such as melanoma, head and neck, liver or kidney cancer.

The chain links TRBV28 to TRBJ1-2; D might be TRBD1 (5 bases). The V gene's germline CDR1 is MDHEN and CDR2 SYDVKM. Trimming took 7 bases from V and 3 from J, leaving 24 bases between them. The CDR3 spans 17 residues. DNA for the CDR3: TGTGCCAGCACCTTATGGGCGATGGCAGGGCAGGACTATGGCTACACCTTC. This translates into CASTLWAMAGQDYGYTF.

The count of this clone is one. V gene TRBV28 combines with J gene TRBJ1-2; maybe TRBD1 (6 bases). Trimming removed 9 bases at V and 0 bases at J, with 20 bases between. This CDR3 has 16 amino acids. Germline loops: CDR1 MDHEN, CDR2 SYDVKM. The CDR3 DNA follows: TGTGCCAGTACATTGGGAAACAGGGTGGCTAACTATGGCTACACCTTC. Protein product: CASTLGNRVANYGYTF.

V gene TRBV9 combines with J gene TRBJ1-2; D might be TRBD1 (5 bases). Germline V gene lookup returns CDR1 SGDLS and CDR2 YYNGEE. Trimming cost V 3 bases and J 0 bases, with 15 bases left between them. The CDR3 loop spans 16 amino acids. Written as DNA, the CDR3 is TGTGCCAGCAGCGCCCCCAGGGACTCGGCTAACTATGGCTACACCTTC. The encoded protein is CASSAPRDSANYGYTF. Based on the CDR3 plus reference TRBV9 and TRBJ1-2, the full variable domain is DSGVTQTPKHLITATGQRVTLRCSPRSGDLSVYWYQQSLDQGLQFLIQYYNGEERAKGNILERFSAQQFPDLHSELNLSSLELGDSALYFCASSAPRDSANYGYTFGSGTRLTVV.

This rearrangement joins TRBV19 to TRBJ2-2; possibly TRBD1 for D (6 bases). This CDR3 has 14 residues. CDR1 and CDR2 from the germline V gene are LNHDA and SQIVND (reference sequence). Between the trimmed V and J ends, which lost 6 bases and 4 bases, there was a span of 12 bases. The CDR3 bases are TGTGCCAGTAGGCCAGGGGCGGGCACCGGGGAGCTGTTTTTT. This codes for CASRPGAGTGELFF.

This sequence joins TRBV5-5 and TRBJ1-1; TRBD1 aligns across 7 bases. With 3 bases clipped from V and 3 bases from J, the junction kept 5 bases outside the gene matches. CDR3 length: 14 amino acids. The germline V gene encodes CDR1 SGHKS and CDR2 YYEKEE (reference sequence). CDR3 DNA: TGTGCCAGCAGCTCCCGTGACAGGGACACTGAAGCTTTCTTT. The encoded protein is CASSSRDRDTEAFF.

This clone was counted a few times. The chain combines TRBV5-4 with TRBJ2-5; 9 bases agree with TRBD1. The ends lost 9 bases at V and 4 bases at J; junction bases unmatched: 7. Germline V gene data show CDR1 as SGHNT and CDR2 as YYREEE (reference sequence). The CDR3 is 13 amino acids. CDR3 nucleotides: TGTGCCACCCGGGACAGGGTGGGAGAGACCCAGTACTTC. Translated, it gives CATRDRVGETQYF.

The chain recombines TRBV18 with TRBJ1-1; 9 nucleotides line up with TRBD1. Trimming took 6 bases from V and 7 from J; bases not matched to a gene: 3. There are 12 residues in the CDR3. Germline-derived CDR1 and CDR2 are KGHSH and LQKENI. Here the CDR3 DNA reads TGTGCCAGCTCGCGACAGGGGGGTGAAGCTTTCTTT. This codes for CASSRQGGEAFF.

This clone was recorded only once. V usage is TRBV7-2 and J usage is TRBJ1-5, with a weak D call TRBD1 (6 bases). CDR1 and CDR2 from the germline V gene are SGHTA and FQGNSA. The CDR3 length is 14 residues. Trimming removed 1 base from V and 8 bases from J, with 12 bases in between. The CDR3, as DNA: TGTGCCAGCAGCTTAGAGGGGGTGGGGGAGCCCCAGCATTTT. Protein product: CASSLEGVGEPQHF.

The chain couples TRBV5-4 to TRBJ2-2; D remains unclear. In germline, CDR1 is SGHNT, CDR2 YYREEE (reference sequence). Trimming removed 1 base from V and 0 bases from J, with 10 bases in between. The CDR3 totals 16 residues. Here the CDR3 reads CASSLNAGANTGELFF. CDR3 in DNA: TGTGCCAGCAGCTTGAATGCAGGCGCGAACACCGGGGAGCTGTTTTTT.

This chain joins TRBV6-4 and TRBJ2-1; D uncertain. The CDR3 is made up of 13 amino acids. Germline assignment: CDR1 MRHNA and CDR2 SNTAGT. Trimming took 0 bases from V and 10 from J, leaving 10 bases between them. CDR3: CASSDSISREQFF. The CDR3 DNA reads as TGTGCCAGCAGTGACTCTATCTCAAGAGAGCAGTTCTTC.

This CDR3 is CASSYGGRTYEQYV. CDR3 DNA sequence: TGTGCCAGCAGTTACGGAGGCAGGACCTACGAGCAGTACGTC. J is TRBJ2-7 and V is TRBV6-5, with D perhaps matching TRBD2 (5 bases). In germline, CDR1 is MNHEY, CDR2 SVGAGI. The CDR3 spans 14 residues. The V end was cut by 2 bases, the J end by 2 bases, with 10 bases between.

This chain joins TRBV15 and TRBJ2-1; D remains ambiguous. Germline-derived CDR1 and CDR2 are LNHNV and YYDKDF (reference sequence). Trimming stripped 5 bases from V and 1 base from J, with 3 bases between. CDR3 length: 12 residues. CDR3 DNA sequence: TGTGCCACCAGCCAGTCCTACAATGAGCAGTTCTTC. This gives the protein CATSQSYNEQFF.

This chain joins TRBV7-2 and TRBJ2-3; tentatively, D is TRBD2 (6 bases). Trimming removed 2 bases from V and 11 bases from J, with 17 bases in between. Germline CDR1 and CDR2: SGHTA and FQGNSA. The CDR3 totals 14 residues. In DNA form, the CDR3 reads TGTGCCAGCAGCTTATTGCGGGATCGGTGGAAGCAGTATTTT. This sequence encodes CASSLLRDRWKQYF.

This chain connects TRBV19 to TRBJ1-3; perhaps TRBD1 as D (5 bases). V lost 5 bases, J lost 0 bases, and 8 bases lay in between. The CDR3 runs 14 residues. Germline V gene lookup returns CDR1 LNHDA and CDR2 SQIVND (reference sequence). CDR3 sequence reads: CASSLGVSGNTIYF. CDR3 nucleotides: TGTGCCAGTAGTCTGGGGGTCTCTGGAAACACCATATATTTT. The full variable domain, its missing parts supplied by reference TRBV19 and TRBJ1-3, is DGGITQSPKYLFRKEGQNVTLSCEQNLNHDAMYWYRQDPGQGLRLIYYSQIVNDFQKGDIAEGYSVSREKKESFPLTVTSAQKNPTAFYLCASSLGVSGNTIYFGEGSWLTVV.

This clone was seen a single time. The CDR3 is CASSQAWPNQETQYF. The CDR3 nucleotides read TGCGCCAGCAGCCAAGCTTGGCCAAACCAAGAGACCCAGTACTTC. This chain joins TRBV4-1 and TRBJ2-5; D unclear. The germline V gene has CDR1 MGHRA and CDR2 YSYEKL. The CDR3 length is 15 residues. With 1 base removed from V and 0 bases from J, the gap between germline ends came to 9 bases.

The chain has TRBV2 and TRBJ1-6; the D gene is possibly TRBD1 (6 bases). CDR1 is SNHLY, CDR2 FYNNEI, per germline. This CDR3 is built from 13 residues. V was pared by 6 bases and J by 9 bases, with 12 bases between. CDR3 nucleotide sequence: TGTGCCAGCAGCGCCAAGGGGGGTTCACCCCTCCACTTT. It translates to CASSAKGGSPLHF.

The rearrangement uses TRBV7-2 and TRBJ2-2; possibly TRBD1 for D (5 bases). CDR1 is SGHTA, CDR2 FQGNSA, per germline. This CDR3 has 13 amino acids. Trimming removed 6 bases at V and 7 bases at J, with 12 bases between. The CDR3 sequence: CASRERGGGELFF. The CDR3 DNA follows: TGTGCCAGCAGGGAAAGGGGTGGCGGGGAGCTGTTTTTT.

This clone was detected ten times or more. J is TRBJ1-1 and V is TRBV30, with D tentatively TRBD1 (5 bases). This CDR3 is built from 14 residues. Germline CDR1 reads GTSNPN; CDR2 reads SVGIG (reference sequence). V lost 2 bases and J 3 bases, leaving 13 bases between the germline ends. The CDR3 region has the DNA TGTGCCTGGAGTCGGGGGGGAATGGACACTGAAGCTTTCTTT. As protein: CAWSRGGMDTEAFF.

The chain combines TRBV10-2 with TRBJ1-1; maybe TRBD1 (6 bases). Looked up from germline, CDR1 is WSHSY and CDR2 is SAAADI. This CDR3 has 13 residues. V shed 6 bases and J shed 1 base, with 9 bases lying between them. The CDR3 coding sequence is TGCGCCAGCAGCGGACAGCCGAACACTGAAGCTTTCTTT. Translated, it gives CASSGQPNTEAFF.

This chain joins TRBV29-1 and TRBJ1-1; 8 bases align to TRBD1. The CDR3 runs to 17 residues. V lost 0 bases, J lost 0 bases, and 9 bases stayed unmatched. The germline CDR1 and CDR2 sequences are SQVTM and ANQGSEA. DNA of the CDR3: TGCAGCGTTGAAGAAGGAACAGGGGGTGGCATGAACACTGAAGCTTTCTTT. It yields the protein CSVEEGTGGGMNTEAFF.

The V gene is TRBV30, the J gene TRBJ1-2; 12 bases align to TRBD1. Germline assignment: CDR1 GTSNPN and CDR2 SVGIG (reference sequence). The V segment lost 4 bases and the J segment 7 bases; nucleotides outside the gene matches: 13. This CDR3 region has 16 residues. CDR3 nucleotide sequence: TGTGCCTGGACCAAGTACGCGGGACAGGGGGCCTCTGGCTACACCTTC. Protein: CAWTKYAGQGASGYTF.

The V and J genes are TRBV6-1 and TRBJ1-5, with D possibly being TRBD1 (5 bases). V gave up 4 bases and J gave up 5 bases, with 12 bases separating them. This CDR3 region has 14 residues. Looked up from germline, CDR1 is MNHNS and CDR2 is SASEGT. The CDR3 DNA is TGTGCCAGCAGTGTATACGGGGGGGATCAGCCCCAGCATTTT. It translates to CASSVYGGDQPQHF.

The gene calls are TRBV27 and TRBJ2-7, with TRBD2 matching 14 bases. Germline V gives CDR1 MNHEY, CDR2 SMNVEV (reference sequence). This CDR3 comprises 18 residues. Trimming took 5 bases from V and 0 from J; bases not matched to a gene: 9. Written as DNA, the CDR3 is TGTGCCAGCAGTCCATTGGGACTAGCGGGGGAAAGCTCCTACGAGCAGTACGTC. Its translation is CASSPLGLAGESSYEQYV.